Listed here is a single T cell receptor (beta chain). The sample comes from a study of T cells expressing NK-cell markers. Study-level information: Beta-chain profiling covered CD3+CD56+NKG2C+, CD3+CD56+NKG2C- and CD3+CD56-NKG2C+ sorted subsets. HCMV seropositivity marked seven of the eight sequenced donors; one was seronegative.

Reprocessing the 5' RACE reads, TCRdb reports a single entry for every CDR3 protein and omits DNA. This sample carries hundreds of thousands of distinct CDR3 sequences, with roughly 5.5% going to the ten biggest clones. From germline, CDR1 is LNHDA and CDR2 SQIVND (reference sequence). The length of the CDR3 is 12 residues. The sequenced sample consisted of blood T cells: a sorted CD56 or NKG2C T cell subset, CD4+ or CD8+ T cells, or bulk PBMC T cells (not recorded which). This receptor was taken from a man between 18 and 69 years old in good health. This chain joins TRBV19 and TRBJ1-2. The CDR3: CASSRANYGYTF. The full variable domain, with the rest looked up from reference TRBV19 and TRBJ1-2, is DGGITQSPKYLFRKEGQNVTLSCEQNLNHDAMYWYRQDPGQGLRLIYYSQIVNDFQKGDIAEGYSVSREKKESFPLTVTSAQKNPTAFYLCASSRANYGYTFGSGTRLTVV.